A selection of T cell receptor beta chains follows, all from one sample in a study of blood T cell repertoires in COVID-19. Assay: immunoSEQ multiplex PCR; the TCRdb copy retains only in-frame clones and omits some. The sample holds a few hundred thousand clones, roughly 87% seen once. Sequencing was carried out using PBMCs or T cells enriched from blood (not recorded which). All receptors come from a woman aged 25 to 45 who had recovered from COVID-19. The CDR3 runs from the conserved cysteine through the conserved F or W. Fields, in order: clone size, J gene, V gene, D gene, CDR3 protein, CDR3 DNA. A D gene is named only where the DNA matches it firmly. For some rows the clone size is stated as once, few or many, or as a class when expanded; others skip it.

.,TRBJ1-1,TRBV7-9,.,CASRPDTNTEAFF,TGTGCCAGCAGACCCGACACGAACACTGAAGCTTTCTTT
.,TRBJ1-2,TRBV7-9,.,CASSLGDNYGYTF,TGTGCCAGCAGCTTGGGAGACAACTATGGCTACACCTTC
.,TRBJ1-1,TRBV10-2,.,CASTKQGPGAEAFF,TGCGCCAGTACCAAACAGGGCCCCGGAGCTGAAGCTTTCTTT
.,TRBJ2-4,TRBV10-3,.,CAISESIGDGSIQYF,TGTGCCATCAGTGAGTCGATAGGGGATGGGTCTATTCAGTACTTC
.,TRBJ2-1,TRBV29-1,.,CSVEPTRHEQFF,TGCAGCGTTGAACCAACTCGCCATGAGCAGTTCTTC
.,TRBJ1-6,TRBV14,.,CASSRKTNSPLHF,TGTGCCAGCAGCCGAAAGACAAATTCACCCCTCCACTTT
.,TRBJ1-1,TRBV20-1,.,CSASSHTGFDTEAFF,TGCAGTGCTAGTTCCCACACAGGATTTGACACTGAAGCTTTCTTT
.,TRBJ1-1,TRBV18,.,CASSPPPPTGINRNTEAFF,TGTGCCAGCTCACCACCACCTCCTACGGGGATCAACCGGAACACTGAAGCTTTCTTT
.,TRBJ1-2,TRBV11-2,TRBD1,CASSFGQGVSYGYTF,TGTGCCAGCAGTTTTGGACAGGGTGTATCCTATGGCTACACCTTC
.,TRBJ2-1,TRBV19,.,CASNSWPRINEQFF,TGTGCCAGTAATAGCTGGCCCCGAATCAATGAGCAGTTCTTC
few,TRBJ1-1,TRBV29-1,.,CSVEPKTGRGEAFF,TGCAGCGTTGAACCGAAAACAGGGAGGGGTGAAGCTTTCTTT
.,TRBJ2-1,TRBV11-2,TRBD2,CASSLEWRGGDEQFF,TGTGCCAGCAGCTTAGAATGGCGGGGGGGCGATGAGCAGTTCTTC
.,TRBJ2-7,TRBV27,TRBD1,CASGPGTGGIEQYF,TGTGCCAGCGGACCCGGGACAGGGGGAATCGAGCAGTACTTC
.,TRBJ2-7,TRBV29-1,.,CSVLLVNEQYF,TGCAGCGTTCTACTTGTCAACGAGCAGTACTTC
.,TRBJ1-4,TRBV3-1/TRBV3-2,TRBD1,CASSPVWGQGNEKLFF,TGTGCCAGCAGCCCCGTGTGGGGACAGGGAAATGAAAAACTGTTTTTT
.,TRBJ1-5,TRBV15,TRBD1,CATRLTGSNQPQHF,TGTGCCACCAGGTTGACAGGGAGCAATCAGCCCCAGCATTTT
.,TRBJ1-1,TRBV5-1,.,CASSLRSEEAFF,TGCGCCAGCAGCTTGAGGAGCGAAGAAGCTTTCTTT
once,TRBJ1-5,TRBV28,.,CASSRRTVDQPQHF,TGTGCCAGCAGTCGGAGGACGGTGGATCAGCCCCAGCATTTT
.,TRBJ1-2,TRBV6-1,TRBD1,CASSDRGGTASYGYTF,TGTGCCAGCAGTGACCGTGGGGGGACAGCATCCTATGGCTACACCTTC
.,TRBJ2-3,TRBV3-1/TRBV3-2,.,CASSWGRDTQYF,TGTGCCAGCAGCTGGGGCCGGGATACGCAGTATTTT
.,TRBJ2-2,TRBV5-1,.,CASSYGNTGELFF,TGCGCCAGCAGCTACGGGAACACCGGGGAGCTGTTTTTT
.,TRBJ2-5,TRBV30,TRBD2,CAWSRTSGLETQYF,TGTGCCTGGAGTAGGACTAGCGGCCTAGAGACCCAGTACTTC
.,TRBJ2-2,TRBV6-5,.,CASNFRGSTGELFF,TGTGCCAGCAATTTTCGGGGGTCAACCGGGGAGCTGTTTTTT
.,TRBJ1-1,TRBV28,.,CASFPALTVHRSISDTEAFF,TGTGCCAGCTTCCCTGCTCTTACCGTGCACAGGTCGATTTCGGACACTGAAGCTTTCTTT
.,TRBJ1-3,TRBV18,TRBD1,CASSPRQGVPLGNTIYF,TGTGCCAGCTCACCAAGACAGGGGGTGCCACTTGGAAACACCATATATTTT
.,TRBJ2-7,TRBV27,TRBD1,CASSLYRTGGSYEQYF,TGTGCCAGCAGTCTATACAGGACAGGGGGCAGTTACGAGCAGTACTTC
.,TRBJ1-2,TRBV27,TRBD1,CASSPNPAGTDYGYTF,TGTGCCAGCAGCCCGAACCCCGCCGGGACAGATTATGGCTACACCTTC
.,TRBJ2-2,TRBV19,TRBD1,CASSIRTGRTGELFF,TGTGCCAGTAGTATTCGGACAGGGAGGACCGGGGAGCTGTTTTTT
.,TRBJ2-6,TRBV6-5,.,CASSLQDAGANVLTF,TGTGCCAGCAGTCTACAGGACGCTGGGGCCAACGTCCTGACTTTC
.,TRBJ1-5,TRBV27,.,CASSSRGGLGNQPQHF,TGTGCCAGCAGTTCCCGCGGGGGATTGGGCAATCAGCCCCAGCATTTT
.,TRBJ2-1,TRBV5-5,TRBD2,CASSGTSGGYNEQFF,TGTGCCAGCAGCGGGACTAGCGGGGGATACAATGAGCAGTTCTTC
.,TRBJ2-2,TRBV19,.,CATGQMNTGELFF,TGTGCCACCGGACAGATGAACACCGGGGAGCTGTTTTTT
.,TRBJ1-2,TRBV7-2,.,CASSFDGQSSVYGYTF,TGTGCCAGCAGCTTTGACGGACAGAGCTCTGTCTATGGCTACACCTTC
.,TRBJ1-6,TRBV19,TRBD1,CASSSGTGGGYNSPLHF,TGTGCCAGTAGCTCCGGGACAGGGGGCGGCTATAATTCACCCCTCCACTTT
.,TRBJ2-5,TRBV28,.,CASGSGSQETQYF,TGTGCCAGCGGATCGGGGAGTCAAGAGACCCAGTACTTC
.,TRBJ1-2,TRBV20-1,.,CSASQVAGPYGYTF,TGCAGTGCTAGTCAGGTGGCAGGGCCCTATGGCTACACCTTC
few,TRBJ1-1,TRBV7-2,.,CASSLSFWNTEAFF,TGTGCCAGCAGCTTATCGTTCTGGAACACTGAAGCTTTCTTT
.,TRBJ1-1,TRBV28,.,CASRDFLIEAFF,TGTGCCAGCAGGGACTTTCTGATCGAAGCTTTCTTT
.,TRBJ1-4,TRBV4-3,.,CASSQSRGTNEKLFF,TGCGCCAGCAGCCAATCCAGGGGAACTAATGAAAAACTGTTTTTT
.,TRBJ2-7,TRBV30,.,CAWSPRGLSYEQYF,TGTGCCTGGAGTCCTCGAGGGCTGTCCTACGAGCAGTACTTC
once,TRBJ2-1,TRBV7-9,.,CASSFVASYNEQFF,TGTGCCAGCAGCTTTGTGGCCTCCTACAATGAGCAGTTCTTC
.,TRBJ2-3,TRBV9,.,CASSVDPLTRTDTQYF,TGTGCCAGCAGCGTAGACCCTTTGACACGCACAGATACGCAGTATTTT
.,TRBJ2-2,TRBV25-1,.,CASTPRGRGDTGELFF,TGTGCCAGCACGCCCAGGGGCAGGGGGGACACCGGGGAGCTGTTTTTT
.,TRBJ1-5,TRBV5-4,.,CASSPLPGNQPQHF,TGTGCCAGCAGCCCCTTGCCGGGGAATCAGCCCCAGCATTTT
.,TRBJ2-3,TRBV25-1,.,CARLRDTQYF,TGTGCCAGGCTAAGAGATACGCAGTATTTT
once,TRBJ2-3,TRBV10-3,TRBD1,CAAGTGGREADTQYF,TGTGCCGCCGGGACAGGGGGCAGAGAAGCAGATACGCAGTATTTT
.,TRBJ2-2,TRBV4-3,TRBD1,CASSPGQPNTGELFF,TGCGCCAGCAGCCCGGGACAGCCGAACACCGGGGAGCTGTTTTTT
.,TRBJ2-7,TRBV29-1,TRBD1,CSVGDRDYEQYF,TGCAGCGTTGGGGACAGGGACTACGAGCAGTACTTC
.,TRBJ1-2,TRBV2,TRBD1,CATRTGGNYGYTF,TGTGCCACACGGACAGGGGGTAACTATGGCTACACCTTC
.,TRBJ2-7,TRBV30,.,CAWRPSRDIYEQYF,TGTGCCTGGAGGCCGTCCCGGGACATTTACGAGCAGTACTTC
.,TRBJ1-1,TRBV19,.,CASSIQGNLRAFF,TGTGCCAGTAGTATACAGGGCAACCTACGGGCTTTCTTT
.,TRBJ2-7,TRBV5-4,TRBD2,CASSATSGGGEQYF,TGTGCCAGCAGCGCTACTAGCGGGGGCGGCGAGCAGTACTTC
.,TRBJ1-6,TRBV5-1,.,CASSFTGVGDSPLHF,TGCGCCAGCAGCTTTACGGGGGTGGGAGATTCACCCCTCCACTTT
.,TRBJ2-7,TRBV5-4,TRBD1,CASSRDRDYYEQYF,TGTGCCAGCAGCCGCGACAGGGATTACTACGAGCAGTACTTC
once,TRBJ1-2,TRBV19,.,CASTRGYGGSGGYTF,TGTGCCAGTACACGAGGGTATGGTGGCTCCGGTGGCTACACCTTC
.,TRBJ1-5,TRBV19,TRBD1,CASSPTGAPGPQHF,TGTGCCAGTAGTCCGACAGGGGCACCAGGGCCCCAGCATTTT
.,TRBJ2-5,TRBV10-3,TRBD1,CAIGTDEETQYF,TGTGCCATTGGGACAGACGAAGAGACCCAGTACTTC
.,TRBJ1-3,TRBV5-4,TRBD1,CASSSMDRLGGNTIYF,TGTGCCAGCAGCTCCATGGACAGGTTGGGAGGAAACACCATATATTTT
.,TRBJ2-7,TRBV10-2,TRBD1,CASSEIRTGTYEQYF,TGCGCCAGCAGTGAGATCAGGACAGGTACCTACGAGCAGTACTTC